The 8 T cell receptor beta chains below all came from one sample that was sequenced in a study of patients and donors after allogeneic stem cell transplantation. TCRdb analysed the RT-PCR reads with MiXCR anew, one entry per CDR3 protein. The table includes about a million distinct CDR3 sequences, more than 15% detected once. Input material: blood, either unsorted or a sorted T cell fraction (not recorded which). The receptors here all came from a human donor who was either an allogeneic HSCT recipient or a stem cell or donor lymphocyte infusion donor (not recorded which). It is not recorded whose cells these are; they may come from a transplant donor.

This clonotype showed up many times. This chain connects TRBV24-1 to TRBJ1-1; D uncertain. V shed 2 bases and J shed 5 bases, with 8 bases lying between them. There are 13 residues in the CDR3. CDR1 is KGHDR, CDR2 SFDVKD, per germline. DNA for the CDR3: TGTGCCACCAGTGATTCGAGGGAAACTGAAGCTTTCTTT. The encoded protein is CATSDSRETEAFF.

This clonotype was counted a few times. This chain joins TRBV5-6 and TRBJ2-5; TRBD2 agrees at 8 bases. In germline, CDR1 is SGHDT, CDR2 YYEEEE. The CDR3 totals 16 residues. Unmatched junction bases numbered 9, after V lost 1 base and J lost 4 bases. In nucleotides, the CDR3 is TGTGCCAGCAGCTTGTCTGGCGGGGGGCCGCGAGAGACCCAGTACTTC. Encoded protein: CASSLSGGGPRETQYF.

This rearrangement joins TRBV13 to TRBJ2-3; 15 nucleotides match TRBD2. The CDR3 runs to 19 residues. The trim removed 2 bases at V and 2 bases at J, leaving 8 bases unmatched. Germline V CDR1 and CDR2: PRHDT, FYEKMQ (reference sequence). The CDR3 DNA sequence: TGTGCCAGCAGCTTATGGACTAGCGGGAGGGCCGGGGACACAGATACGCAGTATTTT. This encodes CASSLWTSGRAGDTDTQYF.

The V call is TRBV29-1, the J call TRBJ2-7; possibly TRBD2 for D (6 bases). The germline V gene has CDR1 SQVTM and CDR2 ANQGSEA. This CDR3 has 12 amino acids. CDR3 residues: CNPRRQGGEQYF. For the CDR3, the DNA is TGCAACCCTCGTAGGCAGGGAGGCGAGCAGTACTTC.

This clonotype was observed a few times. This chain connects TRBV7-2 to TRBJ1-2, with 7 bases identical to TRBD1. CDR3 length: 16 amino acids. The germline V gene encodes CDR1 SGHTA and CDR2 FQGNSA. V gave up 6 bases and J gave up 5 bases; unmatched junction bases: 15. The CDR3 region has the DNA TGTGCCAGCAGTCGATTAGGGGGCGGAGGGGGATATGGCTACACCTTC. It codes for CASSRLGGGGGYGYTF.

The gene calls are TRBV5-1 and TRBJ1-1, with TRBD1 matching over 8 bases. CDR1 is SGHRS and CDR2 is YFSETQ in the germline V gene. The CDR3 has 15 amino acids. V was pared by 6 bases and J by 6 bases, with 13 bases of the junction left unmatched. The CDR3 sequence: CASTRSQGAIAEAFF. The DNA of the CDR3 is TGCGCCAGCACCCGTTCTCAGGGGGCGATCGCTGAAGCTTTCTTT.

The V and J genes are TRBV29-1 and TRBJ1-3, with D possibly being TRBD1 (6 bases). V lost 2 bases, J lost 8 bases, and 22 bases lay in between. CDR1 and CDR2 from the germline V gene are SQVTM and ANQGSEA. The length of the CDR3 is 16 residues. The CDR3 DNA is TGCAGCGTTGAAATGGCGGCAGGATCGTCAGGGGACACCATATATTTT. Translated: CSVEMAAGSSGDTIYF.

There are many counts of this clonotype. V and J are TRBV12-3 or TRBV12-4 and TRBJ2-2; 9 bases are a match to TRBD1. The CDR3 spans 16 residues. The V gene end was trimmed by 6 bases and the J gene end by 6 bases; junction bases not matched to a gene: 11. The CDR3 nucleotides read TGTGCCAGCAGCCATTTTACAGGGGGCGGTTCCGGGGAGCTGTTTTTT. The encoded protein is CASSHFTGGGSGELFF.